This T cell receptor (beta chain) comes out of a study of memory CD4+ T cells and cytomegalovirus serostatus. This table comes from immunoSEQ multiplex PCR, and its TCRdb copy is limited to in-frame clones, with some not included. Of nearly 50,000 clones in the sample, roughly 78% were seen once. Study-wide results and caveats: CMV serostatus prediction reached median AUC about 0.95, or 0.9 with US-trained model.

Single viable CD3+CD4+CD8-CD45RO+ cells were sorted as the memory CD4+ T cells. Total CD4+ T cells were enriched by CD4 positive selection. Details on this clone: Antigen unknown.

The CDR3 is 12 amino acids. The V gene's germline CDR1 is SEHNR and CDR2 FQNEAQ (reference sequence). Trimming shortened V by 7 bases and J by 9 bases, and 15 bases separated the two germline ends. This TCR came from an adult in good health and CMV-seronegative. This chain connects TRBV7-9 to TRBJ2-5; D not certain. Sample: memory CD4+ T cells from blood. Written as DNA, the CDR3 is TGTGCCAGCACCTCCGATCGTCGGGCCCAGTACTTC. Amino acids: CASTSDRRAQYF.